This T cell receptor (beta chain) was captured in a study of molecular identifiers for immune sequencing clone quantification. TCRdb used MiXCR to reprocess the PCR reads, holding one entry per CDR3 protein. The repertoire has about 510,000 distinct CDR3 sequences, less than 30% of them found once; the top ten carry roughly 0.77%. This clonotype appeared a few times. Germline V CDR1 and CDR2: MDHEN, SYDVKM. After removal of 4 bases from V and 2 bases from J, the junction contained 14 bases not matched to a gene. CDR3 length: 18 amino acids. The V and J genes are TRBV28 and TRBJ2-7; 10 nucleotides align to TRBD1. The sample taken for sequencing was naive CD8+ T cells from blood, with Jurkat cell RNA spiked in. Regarding subset: FACS-sorted CD8+CD4-CCR7+CD45RA+ naive T cells. The source of this sequence is a human donor in good health. Some libraries in this study had Jurkat cell RNA spiked in. The CDR3 DNA reads TGTGCCAGCAGTTCCCGGACAGGGGGATATCGTAGCCCCTACGAGCAGTACTTC. Encoded protein: CASSSRTGGYRSPYEQYF. Variable domain in full (rest from reference TRBV28 and TRBJ2-7): DVKVTQSSRYLVKRTGEKVFLECVQDMDHENMFWYRQDPGLGLRLIYFSYDVKMKEKGDIPEGYSVSREKKERFSLILESASTNQTSMYLCASSSRTGGYRSPYEQYFGPGTRLTVT.